These 30 T cell receptor beta chains originate from one sample sequenced in a study of technical replicates of blood from a few donors. Profiled with immunoSEQ multiplex PCR; TCRdb holds only in-frame clones, not every one. Counted here are fewer than 20,000 clones, 70% to 85% occurring once; the ten biggest clones make up roughly 9.1%. Sequencing input: PBMCs. Receptors originate from a human donor in good health. Some clones in this sample may be carry-over from other donors' samples.

The chain combines TRBV19 with TRBJ2-4, with D possibly TRBD2 on 5 matching bases. V lost 1 base and J 0 bases, leaving 13 bases between the germline ends. The CDR3 has 17 residues. Germline CDR1 LNHDA, CDR2 SQIVND (reference sequence). The CDR3 reads CASSIAGWELAKNIQYF. DNA of the CDR3: TGTGCCAGTAGTATAGCGGGGTGGGAACTAGCCAAAAACATTCAGTACTTC.

The chain employs TRBV5-1 and TRBJ2-7; TRBD2 matches 13 bases. The CDR3 length is 16 residues. V shed 0 bases, J shed 4 bases, and the junction held 4 bases outside the gene matches. Per the germline V gene, CDR1 is SGHRS and CDR2 is YFSETQ. The CDR3 spells CASSLELAGGSYEQYF. CDR3 coding DNA: TGCGCCAGCAGCTTGGAACTAGCGGGAGGGTCATACGAGCAGTACTTC.

This clone appeared a few times. The gene calls are TRBV5-1 and TRBJ1-5, with 7 positions matching TRBD1. The CDR3 loop spans 14 amino acids. The V gene's germline CDR1 is SGHRS and CDR2 YFSETQ. The trim removed 2 bases at V and 7 bases at J, leaving 6 bases unmatched. The CDR3 loop is CASSLQGKGQPQHF. The CDR3 DNA reads TGCGCCAGCAGCTTACAGGGGAAAGGGCAGCCCCAGCATTTT.

The V and J genes are TRBV25-1 and TRBJ2-7, with 12 bases lining up with TRBD2. This CDR3 region has 14 residues. After removal of 4 bases from V and 4 bases from J, the junction contained 2 bases not matched to a gene. Germline V CDR1 and CDR2: MGHDK, SYGVNS. DNA for the CDR3: TGTGCCAGCAGTGCCGGGACTAGCGGGTACGAGCAGTACTTC. It codes for CASSAGTSGYEQYF.

V usage is TRBV6-6 and J usage is TRBJ1-5; TRBD1 is a possible D gene (5 bases). V shed 11 bases and J shed 0 bases, with 8 bases lying between them. There are 12 residues in the CDR3. In germline, CDR1 is MNHNY, CDR2 SVGAGI (reference sequence). CDR3 residues: CAHRNSNQPQHF. CDR3 coding DNA: TGTGCCCACAGGAATAGCAATCAGCCCCAGCATTTT.

The V and J genes are TRBV7-8 and TRBJ2-3; D not resolved. V was trimmed by 5 bases and J by 3 bases, leaving 12 bases between them. This CDR3 region has 14 residues. Germline CDR1 reads SGHVS; CDR2 reads FQNEAQ. For the CDR3, the DNA is TGTGCCAGCAGCGCTAATCCTGCGACAGATACGCAGTATTTT. This translates into CASSANPATDTQYF.

This clone was observed a few times. V usage is TRBV5-1 and J usage is TRBJ2-1; D might be TRBD2 (6 bases). Germline assignment: CDR1 SGHRS and CDR2 YFSETQ. The CDR3 has 15 amino acids. Trimming cost V 1 base and J 7 bases, with 15 bases left between them. The CDR3 DNA reads as TGCGCCAGCAGCTTGCCGGGAGAGTCTCGGAATGAGCAGTTCTTC. Protein product: CASSLPGESRNEQFF.

The chain employs TRBV5-1 and TRBJ2-5, with 9 bases fitting TRBD1. The CDR3 is 16 residues long. V lost 4 bases, J lost 0 bases, and 7 bases stayed unmatched. CDR1 is SGHRS, CDR2 YFSETQ, per germline. As DNA, the CDR3 is TGCGCCAGCAGCAGCGGGACAGGGTCGTACCAAGAGACCCAGTACTTC. Amino acid sequence: CASSSGTGSYQETQYF.

The chain uses TRBV7-9 and TRBJ1-3; D gene unclear. Germline-derived CDR1 and CDR2 are SEHNR and FQNEAQ (reference sequence). This CDR3 has 14 residues. V was clipped by 8 bases and J by 4 bases, with 15 bases between them. The CDR3 sequence: CASGREATGNTIYF. CDR3 nucleotide sequence: TGTGCCAGCGGGAGGGAGGCTACCGGAAACACCATATATTTT.

This sequence joins TRBV11-2 and TRBJ2-2; 7 bases fit TRBD2. The CDR3 has 16 residues. The trim removed 8 bases at V and 5 bases at J, leaving 14 bases unmatched. The germline gives CDR1 SGHAT, CDR2 FQNNGV. CDR3 DNA sequence: TGTGCCAGCCGGGGCGGGATGGGACTAATAACCGGGGAGCTGTTTTTT. It specifies CASRGGMGLITGELFF.

This rearrangement joins TRBV6-1 to TRBJ2-4, with TRBD1 identical over 10 bases. Germline loops: CDR1 MNHNS, CDR2 SASEGT. The CDR3 totals 13 residues. J lost 8 bases, V lost 6 bases, and 4 bases had no gene match. Here the CDR3 DNA reads TGTGCCAGCAGAAGACAGGGGGCAGACATTCAGTACTTC. It is translated as CASRRQGADIQYF.

CDR3 amino acids: CASSYGGAYEQYF. The DNA of the CDR3 is TGTGCCAGTAGTTATGGGGGGGCCTACGAGCAGTACTTC. This rearrangement joins TRBV19 to TRBJ2-7, with 7 bases lining up with TRBD2. The junction had 3 bases not matched to a gene; V was cut back by 5 bases and J by 2 bases. Germline V gene lookup returns CDR1 LNHDA and CDR2 SQIVND (reference sequence). The length of the CDR3 is 13 residues.

This clone was observed a few times. CDR3 protein: CASSVSNRGEQYF. The DNA for the CDR3 is TGTGCCAGCAGCGTATCCAACAGGGGCGAGCAGTACTTC. The chain has TRBV9 and TRBJ2-7; 7 nucleotides match TRBD1. The CDR3 is made up of 13 amino acids. V lost 1 base, J lost 6 bases, and 4 bases stayed unmatched. The germline V gene encodes CDR1 SGDLS and CDR2 YYNGEE.

The chain joins TRBV29-1 to TRBJ2-3; 7 bases match TRBD1. Germline CDR1 and CDR2: SQVTM and ANQGSEA. Losses at the gene ends were 4 bases for V and 4 bases for J; bases not matched to a gene: 8. This CDR3 is built from 14 residues. CDR3: CSVGPTTGSDTQYF. The CDR3 coding sequence is TGCAGCGTTGGCCCCACGACAGGGTCAGATACGCAGTATTTT.

The chain joins TRBV7-3 to TRBJ2-7, with 8 bases lining up with TRBD1. The CDR3 loop spans 13 amino acids. Trimming took 5 bases from V and 6 from J; bases not matched to a gene: 6. Germline CDR1 reads SGHTA; CDR2 reads FQGTGA. For the CDR3, the DNA is TGTGCCAGCAGCCAAATGACAGGGGCCGAGCAGTACTTC. It translates to CASSQMTGAEQYF.

The chain has TRBV6-1 and TRBJ2-1; 7 bases line up with TRBD1. From germline, CDR1 is MNHNS and CDR2 SASEGT. The V gene end was trimmed by 4 bases and the J gene end by 0 bases; junction bases not matched to a gene: 6. The CDR3 sequence is 16 residues long. The CDR3 reads CASSGGQKSSYNEQFF. The CDR3 DNA reads TGTGCCAGCAGTGGGGGACAGAAAAGCTCCTACAATGAGCAGTTCTTC.

This chain uses TRBV7-3 with TRBJ2-3, with TRBD2 identical over 7 bases. With 2 bases clipped from V and 1 base from J, the junction kept 3 bases outside the gene matches. This CDR3 spans 15 amino acids. In germline, CDR1 is SGHTA, CDR2 FQGTGA. The CDR3 region is CASSLGGSGTDTQYF. CDR3 DNA: TGTGCCAGCAGCTTAGGCGGGAGCGGCACAGATACGCAGTATTTT.

This chain joins TRBV11-2 and TRBJ2-7; a possible D gene is TRBD1 (6 bases). CDR1 and CDR2 (germline): SGHAT, FQNNGV. The CDR3 has 14 residues. The germline V and J ends were trimmed by 5 bases and 5 bases, with 16 bases remaining between them. This chain's CDR3 is CASSGRGEGNEQYF. Here the CDR3 DNA reads TGTGCCAGCAGCGGCAGGGGAGAGGGAAACGAGCAGTACTTC.

This chain links TRBV29-1 with TRBJ1-4, with D hard to call. CDR1 is SQVTM and CDR2 is ANQGSEA in the germline V gene. This CDR3 has 12 residues. The V and J ends lost 4 bases and 8 bases respectively, with 11 bases between them. DNA for the CDR3: TGCAGCGTTGTGAATGTCGGGGAAAAACTGTTTTTT. Translated, it gives CSVVNVGEKLFF.

The gene calls are TRBV10-1 and TRBJ2-1, with TRBD1 matching 7 bases. The germline CDR1 and CDR2 sequences are WNHNN and SYGVQD (reference sequence). This CDR3 is 14 amino acids long. V shed 4 bases and J 0 bases; nucleotides not matched to a gene: 0. CDR3 sequence: CASSAGGSYNEQFF. CDR3 sequence (DNA): TGCGCCAGCAGTGCAGGGGGCTCCTACAATGAGCAGTTCTTC.

The rearrangement links TRBV2 to TRBJ2-2; no clear D gene. The germline gives CDR1 SNHLY, CDR2 FYNNEI. V was trimmed by 8 bases and J by 3 bases, leaving 10 bases between them. CDR3 length equals 13 residues. CDR3 nucleotides: TGTGCCAGCGGAGACCACTACACCGGGGAGCTGTTTTTT. It specifies CASGDHYTGELFF.

The chain recombines TRBV19 with TRBJ2-1, with D possibly being TRBD1 (5 bases). Germline lookup yields CDR1 LNHDA and CDR2 SQIVND (reference sequence). Trimming removed 6 bases from V and 6 bases from J, with 9 bases in between. The CDR3 spans 12 residues. CDR3 sequence reads: CASSQGSNEQFF. Written as DNA, the CDR3 is TGTGCCAGTAGCCAGGGATCCAATGAGCAGTTCTTC. Full variable domain (remainder filled in from reference TRBV19 and TRBJ2-1): DGGITQSPKYLFRKEGQNVTLSCEQNLNHDAMYWYRQDPGQGLRLIYYSQIVNDFQKGDIAEGYSVSREKKESFPLTVTSAQKNPTAFYLCASSQGSNEQFFGPGTRLTVL.

CDR3 amino acids: CASSLGSTGNYGYTF. The CDR3 DNA sequence: TGTGCCAGCAGCTTAGGTAGCACAGGGAACTATGGCTACACCTTC. The chain has TRBV11-2 and TRBJ1-2, with D possibly matching TRBD1 (6 bases). CDR1 is SGHAT and CDR2 is FQNNGV in the germline V gene. Trimming stripped 1 base from V and 2 bases from J, with 11 bases between. The CDR3 sequence is 15 residues long. Looking up the rest from reference TRBV11-2 and TRBJ1-2 gives the full variable domain: EAGVAQSPRYKIIEKRQSVAFWCNPISGHATLYWYQQILGQGPKLLIQFQNNGVVDDSQLPKDRFSAERLKGVDSTLKIQPAKLEDSAVYLCASSLGSTGNYGYTFGSGTRLTVV.

The chain joins TRBV6-1 to TRBJ1-2, with TRBD1 matching over 7 bases. Germline lookup yields CDR1 MNHNS and CDR2 SASEGT. This CDR3 contains 15 residues. V trimming: 4 bases; J trimming: 0 bases; junction bases outside the gene matches: 5. CDR3 sequence reads: CASSGGGEANYGYTF. The DNA for the CDR3 is TGTGCCAGCAGTGGAGGGGGCGAGGCTAACTATGGCTACACCTTC.

The V and J genes are TRBV10-2 and TRBJ2-7, with 7 nucleotides matching TRBD1. Per the germline V gene, CDR1 is WSHSY and CDR2 is SAAADI. This CDR3 comprises 15 residues. V was pared by 6 bases and J by 0 bases, with 8 bases of the junction left unmatched. CDR3 residues: CASRTGFDASYEQYF. CDR3 in DNA: TGCGCCAGCAGGACAGGGTTTGACGCCTCCTACGAGCAGTACTTC.

The genes are TRBV28 and TRBJ2-7; perhaps TRBD1 as D (7 bases). The germline gives CDR1 MDHEN, CDR2 SYDVKM. V was cut by 6 bases and J by 5 bases, with 26 bases left in between. The CDR3 totals 17 residues. For the CDR3, the DNA is TGTGCCAGCAGCCCAGGGGGGACCAGGGGTTTTGTCCACGAGCAGTACTTC. Protein product: CASSPGGTRGFVHEQYF.

The chain has TRBV30 and TRBJ2-5; TRBD2 is a possible D gene (5 bases). CDR3 length equals 13 residues. Trimming left V 1 base short and J 3 bases short, with 9 bases between. The germline gives CDR1 GTSNPN, CDR2 SVGIG (reference sequence). For the CDR3, the DNA is TGTGCCTGGAGTGGTGCGGGCGAAGAGACCCAGTACTTC. This encodes CAWSGAGEETQYF.

The CDR3, as DNA: TGTGCCAGCAGTTACCCCGGCGAGGGGGCTAATTCACCCCTCCACTTT. This gives the protein CASSYPGEGANSPLHF. This chain joins TRBV6-5 and TRBJ1-6; 7 bases match TRBD1. This CDR3 is 16 amino acids long. Germline V gene lookup returns CDR1 MNHEY and CDR2 SVGAGI. The V gene end was trimmed by 2 bases and the J gene end by 6 bases; junction bases not matched to a gene: 7.

The DNA of the CDR3 is TGTGCCAGCAGCACCCGGGACGGGACAGCTGAGCAGTTCTTC. It is translated as CASSTRDGTAEQFF. This chain uses TRBV5-8 with TRBJ2-1, with TRBD1 identical over 7 bases. V lost 4 bases to trimming and J lost 9 bases; unmatched junction nucleotides: 10. The CDR3 contains 14 residues. Germline lookup yields CDR1 SGHTS and CDR2 YDEGEE.

The chain recombines TRBV2 with TRBJ2-2; 9 positions match TRBD1. J was trimmed by 0 bases and V by 6 bases; bases with no gene match: 5. The CDR3 loop spans 16 amino acids. Germline V gene lookup returns CDR1 SNHLY and CDR2 FYNNEI. CDR3 sequence reads: CASRRGQGSNTGELFF. CDR3 in DNA: TGTGCCAGCAGAAGAGGACAGGGGTCGAACACCGGGGAGCTGTTTTTT.